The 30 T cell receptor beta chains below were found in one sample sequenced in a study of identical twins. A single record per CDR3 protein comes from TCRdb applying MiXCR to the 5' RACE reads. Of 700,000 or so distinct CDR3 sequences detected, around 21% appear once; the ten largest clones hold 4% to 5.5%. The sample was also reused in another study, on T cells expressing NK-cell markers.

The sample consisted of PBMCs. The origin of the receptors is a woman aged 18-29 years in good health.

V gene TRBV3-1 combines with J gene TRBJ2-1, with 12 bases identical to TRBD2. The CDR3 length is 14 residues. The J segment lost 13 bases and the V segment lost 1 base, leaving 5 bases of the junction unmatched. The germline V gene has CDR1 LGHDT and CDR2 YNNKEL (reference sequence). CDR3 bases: TGTGCCAGCAGCCAAGTACTAGCGGGAGGTTATCAGTTCTTC. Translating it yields CASSQVLAGGYQFF.

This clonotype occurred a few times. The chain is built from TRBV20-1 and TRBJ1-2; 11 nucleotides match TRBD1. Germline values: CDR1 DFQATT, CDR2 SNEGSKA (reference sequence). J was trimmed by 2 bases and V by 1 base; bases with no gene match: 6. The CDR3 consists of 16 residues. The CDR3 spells CSARGLGTGGNYGYTF. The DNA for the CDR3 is TGCAGTGCTAGAGGGTTGGGGACAGGGGGAAACTATGGCTACACCTTC.

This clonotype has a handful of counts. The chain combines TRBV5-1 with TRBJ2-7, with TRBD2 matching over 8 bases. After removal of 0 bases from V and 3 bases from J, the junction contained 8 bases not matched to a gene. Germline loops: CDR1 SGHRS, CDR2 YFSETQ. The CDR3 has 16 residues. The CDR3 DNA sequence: TGCGCCAGCAGCTTGGCCTCTTCAGCGGGAGACTACGAGCAGTACTTC. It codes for CASSLASSAGDYEQYF.

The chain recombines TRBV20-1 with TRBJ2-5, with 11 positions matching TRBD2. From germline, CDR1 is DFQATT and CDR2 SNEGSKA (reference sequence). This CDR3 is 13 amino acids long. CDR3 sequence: CSELAGEQETQYF. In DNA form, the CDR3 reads TGCAGCGAACTAGCGGGGGAACAAGAGACCCAGTACTTC.

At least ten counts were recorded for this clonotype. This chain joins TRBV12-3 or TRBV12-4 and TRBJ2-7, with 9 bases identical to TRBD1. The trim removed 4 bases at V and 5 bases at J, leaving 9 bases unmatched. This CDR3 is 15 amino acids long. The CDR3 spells CASSSWTGAHHEQYF. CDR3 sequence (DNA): TGTGCCAGCAGTTCATGGACAGGGGCACACCACGAGCAGTACTTC.

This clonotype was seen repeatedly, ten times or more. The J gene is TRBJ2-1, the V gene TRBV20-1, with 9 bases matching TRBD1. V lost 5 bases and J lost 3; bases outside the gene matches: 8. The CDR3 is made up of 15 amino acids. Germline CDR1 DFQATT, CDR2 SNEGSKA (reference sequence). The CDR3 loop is CSAHVLDRGYNEQFF. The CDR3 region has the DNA TGCAGTGCTCACGTCCTGGACAGGGGCTACAATGAGCAGTTCTTC.

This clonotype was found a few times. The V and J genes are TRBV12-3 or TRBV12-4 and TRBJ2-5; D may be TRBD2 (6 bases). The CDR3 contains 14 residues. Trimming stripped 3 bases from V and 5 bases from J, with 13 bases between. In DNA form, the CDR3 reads TGTGCCAGCAGTTTGAGAGCACGGGGGGAGACCCAGTACTTC. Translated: CASSLRARGETQYF.

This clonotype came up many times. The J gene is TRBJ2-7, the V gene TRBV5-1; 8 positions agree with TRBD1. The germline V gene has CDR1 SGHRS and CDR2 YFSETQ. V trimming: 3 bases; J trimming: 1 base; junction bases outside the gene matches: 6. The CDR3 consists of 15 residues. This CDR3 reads CASSYDRGGSYEQYF. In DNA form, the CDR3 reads TGCGCCAGCAGCTACGACAGGGGCGGTTCCTACGAGCAGTACTTC.

The CDR3 is CASSLALGPYNEQFF. In DNA form, the CDR3 reads TGCGCCAGCAGCTTGGCCTTAGGGCCCTACAATGAGCAGTTCTTC. The chain links TRBV5-1 to TRBJ2-1; D gene unclear. Per the germline V gene, CDR1 is SGHRS and CDR2 is YFSETQ. The CDR3 is 15 amino acids. With 0 bases removed from V and 2 bases from J, the gap between germline ends came to 9 bases.

Written as DNA, the CDR3 is TGCAGTGCAGCTCGTACGGGACTCTCCTACGAGCAGTACTTC. It translates to CSAARTGLSYEQYF. V is TRBV20-1 and J is TRBJ2-7, with TRBD2 as a possible D gene (6 bases). Germline V gives CDR1 DFQATT, CDR2 SNEGSKA (reference sequence). V lost 6 bases to trimming and J lost 0 bases, with 15 bases between them. CDR3 length equals 14 residues.

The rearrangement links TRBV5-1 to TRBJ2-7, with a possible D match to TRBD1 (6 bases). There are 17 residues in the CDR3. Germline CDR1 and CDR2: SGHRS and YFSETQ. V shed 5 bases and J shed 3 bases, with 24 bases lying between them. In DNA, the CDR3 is TGCGCCAGCAGTCTCACGGCACTTGGGGACATCCTCTACGAGCAGTACTTC. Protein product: CASSLTALGDILYEQYF.

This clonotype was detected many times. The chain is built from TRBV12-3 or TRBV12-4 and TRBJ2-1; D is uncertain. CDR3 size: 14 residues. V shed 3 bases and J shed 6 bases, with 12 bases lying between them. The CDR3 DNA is TGTGCCAGCAGTTTCCTATATAAGGGCAATGAGCAGTTCTTC. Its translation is CASSFLYKGNEQFF.

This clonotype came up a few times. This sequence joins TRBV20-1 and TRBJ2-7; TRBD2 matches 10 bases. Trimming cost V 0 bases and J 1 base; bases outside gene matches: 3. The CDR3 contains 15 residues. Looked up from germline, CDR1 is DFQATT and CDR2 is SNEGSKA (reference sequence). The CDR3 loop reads CSARDSGGVSYEQYF. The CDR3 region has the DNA TGCAGTGCTAGAGACAGCGGGGGGGTTTCCTACGAGCAGTACTTC.

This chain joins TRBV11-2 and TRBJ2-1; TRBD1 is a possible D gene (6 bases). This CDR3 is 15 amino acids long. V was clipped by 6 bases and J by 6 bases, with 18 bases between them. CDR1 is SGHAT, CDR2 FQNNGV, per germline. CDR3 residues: CASSFTGTKVNEQFF. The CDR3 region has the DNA TGTGCCAGCAGTTTCACCGGGACAAAGGTCAATGAGCAGTTCTTC. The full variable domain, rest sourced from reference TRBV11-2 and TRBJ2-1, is EAGVAQSPRYKIIEKRQSVAFWCNPISGHATLYWYQQILGQGPKLLIQFQNNGVVDDSQLPKDRFSAERLKGVDSTLKIQPAKLEDSAVYLCASSFTGTKVNEQFFGPGTRLTVL.

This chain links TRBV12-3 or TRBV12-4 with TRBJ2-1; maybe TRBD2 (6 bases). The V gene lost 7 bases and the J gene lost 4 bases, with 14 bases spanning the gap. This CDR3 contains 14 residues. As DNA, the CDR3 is TGTGCCAGCAAGGGTCTAGCGCGATACAATGAGCAGTTCTTC. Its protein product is CASKGLARYNEQFF.

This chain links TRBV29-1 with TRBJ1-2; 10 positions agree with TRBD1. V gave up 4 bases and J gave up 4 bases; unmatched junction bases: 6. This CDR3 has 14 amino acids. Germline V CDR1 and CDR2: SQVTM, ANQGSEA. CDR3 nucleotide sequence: TGCAGCGTTGGACAGGGGGCCGATTCCTATGGCTACACCTTC. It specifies CSVGQGADSYGYTF.

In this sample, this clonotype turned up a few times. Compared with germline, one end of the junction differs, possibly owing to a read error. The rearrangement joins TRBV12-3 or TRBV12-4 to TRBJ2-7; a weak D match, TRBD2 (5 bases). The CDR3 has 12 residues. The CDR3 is CASSSPPDWPNF. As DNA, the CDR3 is TGTGCCAGCAGCAGCCCCCCGGACTGGCCGAACTTC.

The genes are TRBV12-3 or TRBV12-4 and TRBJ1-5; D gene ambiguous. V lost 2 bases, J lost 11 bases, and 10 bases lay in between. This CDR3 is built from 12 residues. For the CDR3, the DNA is TGTGCCAGCAGTTTAAGCGTTAAAGCCCAGCATTTT. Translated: CASSLSVKAQHF.

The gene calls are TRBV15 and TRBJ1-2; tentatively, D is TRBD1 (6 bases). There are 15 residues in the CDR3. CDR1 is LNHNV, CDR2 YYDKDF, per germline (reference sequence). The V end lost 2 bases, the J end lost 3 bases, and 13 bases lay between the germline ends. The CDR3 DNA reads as TGTGCCACCAGCAGAAAAGGGCGGGGGCACTATGGCTACACCTTC. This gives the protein CATSRKGRGHYGYTF.

CDR3: CASSVDPGPAWSGYTF. As DNA, the CDR3 is TGTGCCAGCAGCGTAGATCCGGGACCCGCCTGGAGTGGCTACACCTTC. This rearrangement joins TRBV6-1 to TRBJ1-2; D is possibly TRBD1 (5 bases). With 6 bases removed from V and 7 bases from J, the gap between germline ends came to 24 bases. Per the germline V gene, CDR1 is MNHNS and CDR2 is SASEGT. CDR3 size: 16 residues.

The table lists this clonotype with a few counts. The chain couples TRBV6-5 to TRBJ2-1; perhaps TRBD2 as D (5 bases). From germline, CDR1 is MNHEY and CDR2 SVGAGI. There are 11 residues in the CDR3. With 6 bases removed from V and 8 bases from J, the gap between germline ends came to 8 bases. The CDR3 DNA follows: TGTGCCAGCAGAGCGGCGGATGAGCAGTTCTTC. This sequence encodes CASRAADEQFF.

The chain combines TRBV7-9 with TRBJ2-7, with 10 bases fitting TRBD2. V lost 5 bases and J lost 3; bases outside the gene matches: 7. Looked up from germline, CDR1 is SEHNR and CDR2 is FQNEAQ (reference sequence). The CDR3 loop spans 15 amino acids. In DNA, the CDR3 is TGTGCCAGCAGCCCAGTTGGACTAGCGGTCTACGAGCAGTACTTC. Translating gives CASSPVGLAVYEQYF.

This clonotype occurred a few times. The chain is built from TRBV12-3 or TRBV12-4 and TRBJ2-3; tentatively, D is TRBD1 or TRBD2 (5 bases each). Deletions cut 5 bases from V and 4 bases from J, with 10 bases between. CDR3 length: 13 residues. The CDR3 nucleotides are TGTGCCAGCAGTCCTGGGGGACCAGATACGCAGTATTTT. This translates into CASSPGGPDTQYF.

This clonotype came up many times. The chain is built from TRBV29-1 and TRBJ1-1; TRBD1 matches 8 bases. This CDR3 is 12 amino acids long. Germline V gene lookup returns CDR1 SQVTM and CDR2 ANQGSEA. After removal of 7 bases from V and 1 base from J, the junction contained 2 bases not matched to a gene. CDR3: CSADRGNTEAFF. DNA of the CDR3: TGCAGCGCTGACAGGGGGAACACTGAAGCTTTCTTT.

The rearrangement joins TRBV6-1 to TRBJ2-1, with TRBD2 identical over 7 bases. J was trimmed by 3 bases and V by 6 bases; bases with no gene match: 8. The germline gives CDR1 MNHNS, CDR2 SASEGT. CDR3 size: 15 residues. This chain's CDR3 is CASRDGLGNYNEQFF. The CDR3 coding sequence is TGTGCCAGCAGGGACGGACTAGGTAACTACAATGAGCAGTTCTTC.

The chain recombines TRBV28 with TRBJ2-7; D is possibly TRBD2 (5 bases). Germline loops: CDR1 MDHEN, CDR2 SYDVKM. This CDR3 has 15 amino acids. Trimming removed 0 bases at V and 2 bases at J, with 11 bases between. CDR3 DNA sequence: TGTGCCAGCAGTTTATGGGACGGGGTGGCCTACGAGCAGTACTTC. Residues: CASSLWDGVAYEQYF.

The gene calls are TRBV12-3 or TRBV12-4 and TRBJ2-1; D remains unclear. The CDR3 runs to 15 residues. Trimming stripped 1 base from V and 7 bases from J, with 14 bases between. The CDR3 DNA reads TGTGCCAGCAGTTTAGGGCTTTACAGCCTAAATGAGCAGTTCTTC. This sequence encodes CASSLGLYSLNEQFF.

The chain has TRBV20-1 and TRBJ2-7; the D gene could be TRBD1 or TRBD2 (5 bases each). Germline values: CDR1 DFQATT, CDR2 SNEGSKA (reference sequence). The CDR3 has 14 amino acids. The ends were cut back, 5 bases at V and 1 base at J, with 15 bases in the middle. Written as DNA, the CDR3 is TGCAGTGCTTCTAGAGGGCCAGGGTCCTACGAGCAGTACTTC. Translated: CSASRGPGSYEQYF.

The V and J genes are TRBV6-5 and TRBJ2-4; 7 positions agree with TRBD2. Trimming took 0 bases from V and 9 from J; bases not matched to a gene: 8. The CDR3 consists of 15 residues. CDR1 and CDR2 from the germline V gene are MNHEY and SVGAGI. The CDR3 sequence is CASSYSSVGEGIQYF. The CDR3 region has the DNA TGTGCCAGCAGTTACTCGAGTGTAGGGGAGGGCATTCAGTACTTC.

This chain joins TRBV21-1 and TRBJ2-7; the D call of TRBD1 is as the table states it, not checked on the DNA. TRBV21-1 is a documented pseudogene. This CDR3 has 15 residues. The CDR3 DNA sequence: TGTGCCAGCAGCAACAGAGAGGGACGAGCTTACGAGCAGTACTTC. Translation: CASSNREGRAYEQYF.